These T cell receptor beta chains were read from a single sample in a study of shared clonotypes between healthy human individuals. Produced via immunoSEQ multiplex PCR; TCRdb's table is partial and in-frame only. This sample has 2 million to 2.5 million clones; 85% to 95% occur once, and the top ten carry about 0.41%. The sample comprised naive CD4+ T cells from PBMCs. Source of these receptors: a man younger than 35 in good health. Some clones in this sample may be carry-over from other donors' samples. The CDR3 runs from the conserved cysteine through the conserved F or W. The D gene is left open where the match is weak.

j_call,d_call,v_call,cdr3_nt,cdr3_aa
TRBJ1-4,TRBD1,TRBV6-5,TGTGCCAGCAGTTCAGGGACAGGGTTCGGTGAAAAACTGTTTTTT,CASSSGTGFGEKLFF
TRBJ1-5,TRBD1,TRBV19,TGTGCCAGTAGTATTTTAGGACAGGGCCCCAATCAGCCCCAGCATTTT,CASSILGQGPNQPQHF
TRBJ2-7,TRBD2,TRBV5-1,TGCGCCAGCAGCTTGGCGCCTAGCGGGCAGTCCTACGAGCAGTACTTC,CASSLAPSGQSYEQYF
TRBJ2-3,-,TRBV11-2,TGTGCCAGCAGCTTACGATTACAGGCCGGCACGCAGTATTTT,CASSLRLQAGTQYF
TRBJ2-3,-,TRBV9,TGTGCCAGCAGCGTAGGCGTGGGCCACAGCACAGATACGCAGTATTTT,CASSVGVGHSTDTQYF
TRBJ2-1,TRBD2,TRBV18,TGTGCCAGCTCACCGAAGAGCGGGAGTTGGGATGAGCAGTTCTTC,CASSPKSGSWDEQFF
TRBJ2-6,-,TRBV5-6,TGTGCCAGCAGGTACCAGGGATCTGGGGCCAACGTCCTGACTTTC,CASRYQGSGANVLTF
TRBJ2-1,TRBD2,TRBV5-6,TGTGCCAGCAGCTTGGGCGGGAGCGTCTACAATGAGCAGTTCTTC,CASSLGGSVYNEQFF
TRBJ1-2,-,TRBV28,TGTGCCAGCATAAGGGGGGGACACTATGGCTACACCTTC,CASIRGGHYGYTF
TRBJ2-4,TRBD1,TRBV2,TGTGCCAGCAGAGAGCCCGATGGACAGGGGAGGGTCAAAAACATTCAGTACTTC,CASREPDGQGRVKNIQYF
TRBJ1-4,-,TRBV4-3,TGCGCCAGCAGCCAAGATTTGCTCAGGGGCCCCGTTGCTAATGAAAAACTGTTTTTT,CASSQDLLRGPVANEKLFF